The 15 T cell receptor beta chains listed next were all sequenced from one sample in a study of cytotoxic CD8 clonotypes in ibrutinib-treated CLL. TCRdb's table, derived via immunoSEQ multiplex PCR, lists solely in-frame clones and lacks some. The data contain about 300,000 clones, 60% to 80% of them seen just once; the ten biggest clones take up about 5.7%. The material sequenced was PBMCs, taken at disease progression, from a patient treated with ibrutinib. These receptors all come from a human donor with chronic lymphocytic leukemia.

The chain recombines TRBV4-2 with TRBJ2-7; D gene ambiguous. This CDR3 region has 14 residues. Germline V gives CDR1 LGHNA, CDR2 YNFKEQ. V lost 2 bases, J lost 4 bases, and 12 bases lay in between. CDR3: CASSQTGLKYEQYF. The CDR3 region has the DNA TGTGCCAGCAGCCAAACGGGCCTAAAATACGAGCAGTACTTC.

This chain links TRBV29-1 with TRBJ2-2, with D possibly TRBD1 on 7 matching bases. V was pared by 6 bases and J by 6 bases, with 11 bases between. CDR3 size: 12 residues. Germline V gene sequence: CDR1 SQVTM, CDR2 ANQGSEA. CDR3 coding DNA: TGCAGCGTCGCAGGGGGGTCCGGGGAGCTGTTTTTT. Translating gives CSVAGGSGELFF.

A word on this clone: This sample includes further DNA sequences coding for the same CDR3. The gene calls are TRBV11-2 and TRBJ2-7; 7 nucleotides line up with TRBD2. The CDR3 is 13 amino acids. In germline, CDR1 is SGHAT, CDR2 FQNNGV. J gave up 4 bases and V 3 bases, and 3 bases lay outside the gene matches. CDR3 nucleotide sequence: TGTGCCAGCAGCTTGGGGGGAGGGTACGAGCAGTACTTC. It translates to CASSLGGGYEQYF.

This clone has just a few counts. Additional DNA sequences in this sample encode the identical CDR3. The chain couples TRBV7-9 to TRBJ1-2; D is unresolved. Trimming removed 4 bases at V and 2 bases at J, with 5 bases between. The CDR3 consists of 12 residues. Germline assignment: CDR1 SEHNR and CDR2 FQNEAQ (reference sequence). This CDR3 reads CASSSGNYGYTF. Written as DNA, the CDR3 is TGTGCCAGCAGCTCCGGGAACTATGGCTACACCTTC.

V gene TRBV9 combines with J gene TRBJ2-7; D ambiguous. CDR3 length equals 15 residues. V was trimmed by 2 bases and J by 2 bases, leaving 14 bases between them. CDR1 and CDR2 from the germline V gene are SGDLS and YYNGEE. Here the CDR3 DNA reads TGTGCCAGCAGCGTTCTCGACGGATCCGCCTACGAGCAGTACTTC. It translates to CASSVLDGSAYEQYF.

The chain couples TRBV29-1 to TRBJ2-2, with 12 bases matching TRBD2. The CDR3 length is 15 residues. The germline CDR1 and CDR2 sequences are SQVTM and ANQGSEA. V was clipped by 4 bases and J by 6 bases; unmatched bases: 6. The CDR3 spells CSVVLLAGGAGELFF. CDR3 bases: TGCAGCGTTGTCTTACTAGCGGGGGGAGCCGGGGAGCTGTTTTTT.

The V call is TRBV18, the J call TRBJ1-5, with 8 nucleotides matching TRBD1. This CDR3 has 15 amino acids. Germline assignment: CDR1 KGHSH and CDR2 LQKENI. After removal of 6 bases from V and 2 bases from J, the junction contained 6 bases not matched to a gene. The CDR3: CASSPMTGGNQPQHF. In nucleotides, the CDR3 is TGTGCCAGCTCCCCTATGACAGGGGGCAATCAGCCCCAGCATTTT.

This clone was recorded once. The rearrangement joins TRBV6-6 to TRBJ2-3; TRBD1 might be the D (5 bases). The V and J ends lost 8 bases and 4 bases respectively, with 19 bases between them. Germline V gene sequence: CDR1 MNHNY, CDR2 SVGAGI (reference sequence). CDR3 length: 15 amino acids. The CDR3 loop reads CASRSPGKGPDTQYF. CDR3 nucleotides: TGTGCCAGCCGAAGTCCAGGGAAGGGCCCAGATACGCAGTATTTT.

This clone was picked up a small number of times. The CDR3: CASRWDSNSYEQYF. The CDR3 coding sequence is TGTGCCAGCAGATGGGACAGCAACTCCTACGAGCAGTACTTC. The chain is built from TRBV27 and TRBJ2-7, with TRBD1 identical over 7 bases. This CDR3 has 14 amino acids. Germline CDR1 and CDR2: MNHEY and SMNVEV (reference sequence). V lost 6 bases to trimming and J lost 0 bases; unmatched junction nucleotides: 5.

DNA of the CDR3: TGTGCCACCAGCAGAGACCTGAAGGATGGCTACACCTTC. Residues: CATSRDLKDGYTF. V gene TRBV15 combines with J gene TRBJ1-2; no clear D. V lost 0 bases, J lost 6 bases, and 8 bases lay in between. The CDR3 sequence is 13 residues long. Looked up from germline, CDR1 is LNHNV and CDR2 is YYDKDF (reference sequence).

The genes are TRBV5-5 and TRBJ1-5; D not certain. Germline lookup yields CDR1 SGHKS and CDR2 YYEKEE (reference sequence). There are 15 residues in the CDR3. V lost 0 bases and J 4 bases, leaving 11 bases between the germline ends. The CDR3 loop is CASSLELGSNQPQHF. Written as DNA, the CDR3 is TGTGCCAGCAGCTTGGAGCTGGGGTCAAATCAGCCCCAGCATTTT.

The V gene is TRBV19, the J gene TRBJ2-7; no definite D call. CDR3 length equals 16 residues. The V end lost 5 bases, the J end lost 5 bases, and 22 bases lay between the germline ends. Per germline, CDR1 LNHDA and CDR2 SQIVND (reference sequence). CDR3 sequence: CASSPHSGAYYNEQYF. The DNA for the CDR3 is TGTGCCAGTAGTCCCCACTCAGGTGCTTATTACAACGAGCAGTACTTC.

The chain joins TRBV20-1 to TRBJ2-1; 9 bases fit TRBD2. Germline V CDR1 and CDR2: DFQATT, SNEGSKA (reference sequence). The CDR3 covers 11 residues. V was clipped by 3 bases and J by 16 bases; unmatched bases: 7. CDR3 DNA: TGCAGTGCTAGGGGAATAGCGGGAGCTTTCTTC. This translates into CSARGIAGAFF.

The V gene is TRBV29-1, the J gene TRBJ2-5; 9 bases are shared with TRBD2. CDR1 is SQVTM and CDR2 is ANQGSEA in the germline V gene. Trimming removed 7 bases from V and 7 bases from J; junction bases left unmatched: 13. The CDR3 spans 14 residues. The chain's CDR3 is CSGPTSGRLGTQYF. CDR3 bases: TGCAGCGGACCGACTAGCGGCCGATTAGGGACCCAGTACTTC.

V and J are TRBV5-6 and TRBJ2-3, with no clear D. Germline CDR1 is SGHDT and CDR2 is YYEEEE. The CDR3 is 11 residues long. Deletions cut 4 bases from V and 4 bases from J, with 4 bases between. CDR3: CASSHADTQYF. The CDR3, as DNA: TGTGCCAGCAGCCACGCAGATACGCAGTATTTT.